This T cell receptor beta chain was recorded in a study of blood T cell repertoires in COVID-19. The wider study: Sites in the United States, Italy and Spain provided acute and convalescent COVID-19 samples. Sources were T cells, B-cell-depleted T cells, or PBMCs; the material itself was cDNA or gDNA.

The authors' processing: For nucleated cells, counts were estimated from reference gene primer amplification. Sequenced by immunoSEQ multiplex PCR; TCRdb stores in-frame clones only, minus some. Clone size and the V and J calls come from that table; the DNA yielded D and trimming. Of roughly 110,000 clones listed, roughly 80% are singletons. There are 15 residues in the CDR3. The V gene lost 4 bases and the J gene lost 0 bases, with 11 bases spanning the gap. Per germline, CDR1 SGHTA and CDR2 FQGNSA. The sequence was collected from a human donor in a cohort sampled during active COVID-19. The material sequenced was peripheral blood. The chain is built from TRBV7-2 and TRBJ2-3, with a weak D call TRBD2 (6 bases). The CDR3 DNA reads as TGTGCCAGCAGCTCCCGGGACTGGAGCACAGATACGCAGTATTTT. It is translated as CASSSRDWSTDTQYF. Together with reference TRBV7-2 and TRBJ2-3, the CDR3 gives the full variable domain: GAGVSQSPSNKVTEKGKDVELRCDPISGHTALYWYRQSLGQGLEFLIYFQGNSAPDKSGLPSDRFSAERTGGSVSTLTIQRTQQEDSAVYLCASSSRDWSTDTQYFGPGTRLTVL.